The sequence of this TCR beta chain was determined in a study of graft-versus-host responses after intestinal transplantation. Libraries were prepared by immunoSEQ multiplex PCR; TCRdb keeps only in-frame clonotypes and omits some of them. The sample lists over 45,000 clones; around nine tenths were seen once. About this clone: Its target is unknown.

The CDR3 spans 15 residues. Trimming cost V 7 bases and J 5 bases, with 21 bases left between them. Germline values: CDR1 SGHRS, CDR2 YFSETQ. Study findings and constraints: Within the allografts of patients who had graft-donor T cell macrochimerism, graft-versus-host to host-versus-graft clonal ratios were high.

The rearrangement uses TRBV5-1 and TRBJ1-1; weak D call: TRBD1 (5 bases). The sample here was PBMCs, taken 26 days after transplant. The sequence came from a human patient who received an intestinal transplant, so some T cells may come from the graft donor. The CDR3 region has the DNA TGCGCCAGCCATATGACTGGACAACCGAGAACTGAAGCTTTCTTT. Its translation: CASHMTGQPRTEAFF.